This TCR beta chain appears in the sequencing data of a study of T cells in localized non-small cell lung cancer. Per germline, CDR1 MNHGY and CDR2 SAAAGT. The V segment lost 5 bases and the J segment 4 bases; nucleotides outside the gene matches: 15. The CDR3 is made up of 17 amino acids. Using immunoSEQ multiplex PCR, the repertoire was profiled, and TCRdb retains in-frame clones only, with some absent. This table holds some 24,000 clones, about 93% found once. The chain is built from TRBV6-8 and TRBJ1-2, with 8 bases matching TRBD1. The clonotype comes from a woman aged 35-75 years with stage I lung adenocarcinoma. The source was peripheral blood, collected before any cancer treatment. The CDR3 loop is CASSTQTGTGRSYGYTF. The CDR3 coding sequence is TGTGCCAGCAGTACTCAAACCGGGACAGGACGGTCCTATGGCTACACCTTC.